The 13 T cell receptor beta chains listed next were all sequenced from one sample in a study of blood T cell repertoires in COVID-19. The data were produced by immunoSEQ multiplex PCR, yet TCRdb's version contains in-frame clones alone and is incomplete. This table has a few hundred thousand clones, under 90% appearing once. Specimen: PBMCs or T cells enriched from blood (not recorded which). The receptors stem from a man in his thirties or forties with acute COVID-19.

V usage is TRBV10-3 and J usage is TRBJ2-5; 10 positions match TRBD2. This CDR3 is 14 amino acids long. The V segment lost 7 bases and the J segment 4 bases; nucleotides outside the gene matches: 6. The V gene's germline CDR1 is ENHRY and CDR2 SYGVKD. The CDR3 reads CAIKSGRAGETQYF. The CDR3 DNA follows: TGTGCCATCAAAAGCGGGAGGGCGGGAGAGACCCAGTACTTC.

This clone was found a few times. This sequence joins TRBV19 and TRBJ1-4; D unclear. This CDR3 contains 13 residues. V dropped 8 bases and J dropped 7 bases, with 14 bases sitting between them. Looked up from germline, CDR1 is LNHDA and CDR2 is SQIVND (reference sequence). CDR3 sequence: CASGSRMGEKLFF. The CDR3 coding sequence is TGTGCCAGTGGGAGTAGAATGGGTGAAAAACTGTTTTTT. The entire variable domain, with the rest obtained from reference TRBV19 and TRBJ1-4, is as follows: DGGITQSPKYLFRKEGQNVTLSCEQNLNHDAMYWYRQDPGQGLRLIYYSQIVNDFQKGDIAEGYSVSREKKESFPLTVTSAQKNPTAFYLCASGSRMGEKLFFGSGTQLSVL.

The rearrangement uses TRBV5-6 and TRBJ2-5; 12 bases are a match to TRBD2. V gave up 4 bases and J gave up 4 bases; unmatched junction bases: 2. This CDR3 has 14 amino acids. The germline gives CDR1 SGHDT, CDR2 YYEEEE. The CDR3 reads CASSRTSGVETQYF. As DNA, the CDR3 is TGTGCCAGCAGCCGGACTAGCGGGGTAGAGACCCAGTACTTC.

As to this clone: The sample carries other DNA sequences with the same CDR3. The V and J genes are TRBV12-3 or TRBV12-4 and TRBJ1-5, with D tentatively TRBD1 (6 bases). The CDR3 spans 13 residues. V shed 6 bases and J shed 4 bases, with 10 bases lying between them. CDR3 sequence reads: CASRSGQNQPQHF. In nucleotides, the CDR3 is TGTGCCAGCAGGTCCGGACAGAATCAGCCCCAGCATTTT.

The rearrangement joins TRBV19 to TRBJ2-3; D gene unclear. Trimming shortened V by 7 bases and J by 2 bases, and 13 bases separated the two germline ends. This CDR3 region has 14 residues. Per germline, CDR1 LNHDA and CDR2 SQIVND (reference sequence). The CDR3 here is CASTILPFTDTQYF. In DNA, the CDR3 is TGTGCCAGTACTATCCTACCTTTCACAGATACGCAGTATTTT.

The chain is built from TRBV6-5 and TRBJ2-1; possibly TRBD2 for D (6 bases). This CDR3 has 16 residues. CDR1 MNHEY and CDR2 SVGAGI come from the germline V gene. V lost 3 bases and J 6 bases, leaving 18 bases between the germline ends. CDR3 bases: TGTGCCAGCAGTTATACCGGGACCCGGGGGATCAATGAGCAGTTCTTC. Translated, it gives CASSYTGTRGINEQFF.

In nucleotides, the CDR3 is TGTGCCAGCACAGTCGCCACTGAAGCTTTCTTT. This translates into CASTVATEAFF. The V and J genes are TRBV28 and TRBJ1-1; D is ambiguous. This CDR3 has 11 residues. Germline CDR1 is MDHEN and CDR2 is SYDVKM. The V end lost 7 bases, the J end lost 4 bases, and 7 bases lay between the germline ends.

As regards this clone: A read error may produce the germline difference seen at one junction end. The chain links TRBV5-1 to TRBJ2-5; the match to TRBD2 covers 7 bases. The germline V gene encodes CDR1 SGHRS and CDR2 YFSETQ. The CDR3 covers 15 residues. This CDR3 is CASSLMAGGQETQYF. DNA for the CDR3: TGTGCCAGCAGCTTGATGGCCGGGGGGCAAGAGACCCAGTACTTC. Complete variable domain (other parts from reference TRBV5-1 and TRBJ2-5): KAGVTQTPRYLIKTRGQQVTLSCSPISGHRSVSWYQQTPGQGLQFLFEYFSETQRNKGNFPGRFSGRQFSNSRSEMNVSTLELGDSALYLCASSLMAGGQETQYFGPGTRLLVL.

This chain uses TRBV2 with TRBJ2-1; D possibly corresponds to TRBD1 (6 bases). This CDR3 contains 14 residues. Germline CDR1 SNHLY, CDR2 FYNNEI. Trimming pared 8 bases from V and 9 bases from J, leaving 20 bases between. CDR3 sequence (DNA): TGTGCCAGCTTCAGGGGAAGTTCTGCTGGTGAGCAGTTCTTC. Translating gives CASFRGSSAGEQFF.

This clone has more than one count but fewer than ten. The CDR3 is CASSPGGLSSYEQYV. In DNA, the CDR3 is TGTGCCAGCAGCCCCGGGGGGCTGAGCTCCTACGAGCAGTACGTC. The gene calls are TRBV11-2 and TRBJ2-7; a possible D gene is TRBD2 (7 bases). CDR1 and CDR2 (germline): SGHAT, FQNNGV. The CDR3 spans 15 residues. Trimming shortened V by 5 bases and J by 0 bases, and 14 bases separated the two germline ends.

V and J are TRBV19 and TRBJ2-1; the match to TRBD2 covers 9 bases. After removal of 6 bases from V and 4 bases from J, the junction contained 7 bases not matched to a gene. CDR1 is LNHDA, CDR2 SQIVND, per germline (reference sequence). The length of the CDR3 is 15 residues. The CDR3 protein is CASSRLAGTYNEQFF. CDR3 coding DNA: TGTGCCAGTAGCAGGCTAGCGGGAACATACAATGAGCAGTTCTTC.

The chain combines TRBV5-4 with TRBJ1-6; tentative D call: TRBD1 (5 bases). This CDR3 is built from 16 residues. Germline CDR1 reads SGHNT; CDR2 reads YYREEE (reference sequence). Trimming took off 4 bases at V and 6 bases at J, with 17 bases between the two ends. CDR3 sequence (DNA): TGTGCCAGCAGCACGTCGACATGGGGCAGTAATTCACCCCTCCACTTT. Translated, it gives CASSTSTWGSNSPLHF.

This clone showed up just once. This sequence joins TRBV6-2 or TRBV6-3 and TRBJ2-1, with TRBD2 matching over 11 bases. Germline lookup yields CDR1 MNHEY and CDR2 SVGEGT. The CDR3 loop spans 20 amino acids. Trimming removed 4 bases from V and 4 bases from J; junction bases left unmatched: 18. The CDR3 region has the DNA TGTGCCAGCAGTTTCCTCCTACTAGCGGGAGTGCCAGGTGGTTACAATGAGCAGTTCTTC. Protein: CASSFLLLAGVPGGYNEQFF.